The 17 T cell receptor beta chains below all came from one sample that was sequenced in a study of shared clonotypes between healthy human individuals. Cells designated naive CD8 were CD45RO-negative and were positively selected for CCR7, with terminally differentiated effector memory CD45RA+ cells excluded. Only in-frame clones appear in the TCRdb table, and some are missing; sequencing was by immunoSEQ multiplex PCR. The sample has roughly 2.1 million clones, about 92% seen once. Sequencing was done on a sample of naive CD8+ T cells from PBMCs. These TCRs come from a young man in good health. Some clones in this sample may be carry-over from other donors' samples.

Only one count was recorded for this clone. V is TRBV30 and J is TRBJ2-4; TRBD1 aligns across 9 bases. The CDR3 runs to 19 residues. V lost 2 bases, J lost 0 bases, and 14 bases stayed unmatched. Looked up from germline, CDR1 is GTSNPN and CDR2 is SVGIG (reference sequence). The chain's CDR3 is CAWSSIRDRAWLAKNIQYF. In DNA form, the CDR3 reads TGTGCCTGGAGTTCTATCAGGGACAGGGCTTGGCTAGCCAAAAACATTCAGTACTTC.

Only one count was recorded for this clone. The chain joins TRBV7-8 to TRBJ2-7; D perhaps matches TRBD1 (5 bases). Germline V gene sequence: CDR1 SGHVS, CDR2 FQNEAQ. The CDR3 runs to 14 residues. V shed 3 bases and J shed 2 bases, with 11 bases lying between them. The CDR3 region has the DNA TGTGCCAGCAGCTTCCTCCGGACACCCTACGAGCAGTACTTC. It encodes CASSFLRTPYEQYF.

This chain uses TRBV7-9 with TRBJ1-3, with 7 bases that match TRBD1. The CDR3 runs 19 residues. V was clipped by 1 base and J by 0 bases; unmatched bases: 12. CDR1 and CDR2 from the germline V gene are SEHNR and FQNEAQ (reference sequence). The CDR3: CASSLVGGRVGFSGNTIYF. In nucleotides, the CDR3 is TGTGCCAGCAGCTTAGTAGGGGGCCGTGTGGGTTTCTCTGGAAACACCATATATTTT.

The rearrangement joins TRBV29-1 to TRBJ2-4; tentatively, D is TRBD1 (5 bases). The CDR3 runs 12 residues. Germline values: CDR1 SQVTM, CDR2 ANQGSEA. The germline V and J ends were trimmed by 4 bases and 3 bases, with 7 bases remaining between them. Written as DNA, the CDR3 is TGCAGCGTTGGGGGCGGCAAAAACATTCAGTACTTC. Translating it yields CSVGGGKNIQYF.

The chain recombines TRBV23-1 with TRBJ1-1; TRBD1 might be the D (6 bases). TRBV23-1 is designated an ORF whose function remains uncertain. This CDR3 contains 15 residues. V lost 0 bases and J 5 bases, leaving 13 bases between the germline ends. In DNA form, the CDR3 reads TGCGCCAGCAGTCAATCCACAGGGTCGGGTACTGAAGCTTTCTTT. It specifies CASSQSTGSGTEAFF.

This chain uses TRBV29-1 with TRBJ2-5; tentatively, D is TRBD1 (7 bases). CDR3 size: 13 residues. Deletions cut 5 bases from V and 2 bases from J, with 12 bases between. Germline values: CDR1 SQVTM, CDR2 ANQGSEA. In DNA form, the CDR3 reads TGCAGCGTTCGCAGGGGGACTCAAGAGACCCAGTACTTC. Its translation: CSVRRGTQETQYF.

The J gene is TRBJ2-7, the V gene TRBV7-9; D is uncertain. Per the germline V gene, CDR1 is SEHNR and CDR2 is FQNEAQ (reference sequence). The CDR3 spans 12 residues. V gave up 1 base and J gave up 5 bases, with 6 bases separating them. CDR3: CASSLGFDEQYF. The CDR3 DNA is TGTGCCAGCAGCTTAGGGTTCGACGAGCAGTACTTC.

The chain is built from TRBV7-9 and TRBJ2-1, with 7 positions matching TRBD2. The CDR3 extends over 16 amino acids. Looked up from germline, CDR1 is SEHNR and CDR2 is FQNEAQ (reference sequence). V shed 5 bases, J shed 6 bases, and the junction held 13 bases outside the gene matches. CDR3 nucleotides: TGTGCCAGCAGCCCCCCTCGGGCGGGAGTCATCAATGAGCAGTTCTTC. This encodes CASSPPRAGVINEQFF.

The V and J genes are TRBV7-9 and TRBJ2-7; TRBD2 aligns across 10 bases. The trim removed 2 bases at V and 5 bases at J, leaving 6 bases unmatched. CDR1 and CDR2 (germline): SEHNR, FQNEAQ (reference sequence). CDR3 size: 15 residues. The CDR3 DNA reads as TGTGCCAGCAGCTTACTAGCGGGAGAATTGGACGAGCAGTACTTC. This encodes CASSLLAGELDEQYF.

CDR3 bases: TGTGCCACCAGCGGAACCGGGACCCAATACGAGCAGTACTTC. Protein sequence: CATSGTGTQYEQYF. The chain couples TRBV15 to TRBJ2-7; perhaps D is TRBD1 or TRBD2 (5 bases each). This CDR3 is built from 14 residues. Trimming removed 5 bases at V and 4 bases at J, with 15 bases between. Germline V gene data show CDR1 as LNHNV and CDR2 as YYDKDF (reference sequence).

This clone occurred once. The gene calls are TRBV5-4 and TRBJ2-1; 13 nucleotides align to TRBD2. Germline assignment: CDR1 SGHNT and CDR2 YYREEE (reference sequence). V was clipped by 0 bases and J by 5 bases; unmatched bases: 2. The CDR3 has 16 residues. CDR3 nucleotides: TGTGCCAGCAGCTTGGCGACTAGCGGGAGGAACAATGAGCAGTTCTTC. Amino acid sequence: CASSLATSGRNNEQFF.

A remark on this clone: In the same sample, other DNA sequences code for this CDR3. For the CDR3, the DNA is TGTGCCAGCAGCGTAGGACTAGCGAGCTACAATGAGCAGTTCTTC. Translated, it gives CASSVGLASYNEQFF. The chain joins TRBV9 to TRBJ2-1; 8 positions agree with TRBD2. CDR1 and CDR2 from the germline V gene are SGDLS and YYNGEE. The CDR3 sequence is 15 residues long. Trimming cost V 0 bases and J 3 bases; bases outside gene matches: 2.

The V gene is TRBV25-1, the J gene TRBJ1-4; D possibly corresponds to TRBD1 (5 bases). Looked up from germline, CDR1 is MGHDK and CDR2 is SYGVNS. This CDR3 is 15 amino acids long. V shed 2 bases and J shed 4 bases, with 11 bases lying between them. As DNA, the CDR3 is TGTGCCAGCAGTGAAGGGGGACGGAATAATGAAAAACTGTTTTTT. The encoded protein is CASSEGGRNNEKLFF.

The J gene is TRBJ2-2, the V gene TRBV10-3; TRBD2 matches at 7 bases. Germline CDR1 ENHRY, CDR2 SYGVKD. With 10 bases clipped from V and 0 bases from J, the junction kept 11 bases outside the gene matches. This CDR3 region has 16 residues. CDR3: CATLTPSGANTGELFF. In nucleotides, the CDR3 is TGTGCCACCCTGACGCCGAGCGGGGCGAACACCGGGGAGCTGTTTTTT.

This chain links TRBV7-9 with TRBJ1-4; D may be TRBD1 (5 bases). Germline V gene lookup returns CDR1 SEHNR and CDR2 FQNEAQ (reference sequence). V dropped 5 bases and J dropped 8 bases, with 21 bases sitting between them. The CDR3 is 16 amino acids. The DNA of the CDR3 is TGTGCCAGCAGCCAAGCTGACCAGGGCGAAGACGAAAAACTGTTTTTT. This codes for CASSQADQGEDEKLFF.

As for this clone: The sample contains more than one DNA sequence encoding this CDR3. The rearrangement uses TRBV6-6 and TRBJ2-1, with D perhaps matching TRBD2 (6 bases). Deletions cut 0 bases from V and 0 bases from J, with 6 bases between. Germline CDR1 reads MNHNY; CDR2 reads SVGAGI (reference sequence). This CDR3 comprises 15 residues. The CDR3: CASSYSGSSYNEQFF. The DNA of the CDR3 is TGTGCCAGCAGTTACTCCGGGAGCTCCTACAATGAGCAGTTCTTC.

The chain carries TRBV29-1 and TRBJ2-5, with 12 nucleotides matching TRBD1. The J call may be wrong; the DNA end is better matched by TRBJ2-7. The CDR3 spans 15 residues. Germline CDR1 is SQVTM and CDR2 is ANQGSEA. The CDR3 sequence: CSVDAGDRGPLEQYF. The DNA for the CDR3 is TGCAGCGTGGACGCTGGGGACAGGGGGCCTCTCGAGCAGTACTTC.